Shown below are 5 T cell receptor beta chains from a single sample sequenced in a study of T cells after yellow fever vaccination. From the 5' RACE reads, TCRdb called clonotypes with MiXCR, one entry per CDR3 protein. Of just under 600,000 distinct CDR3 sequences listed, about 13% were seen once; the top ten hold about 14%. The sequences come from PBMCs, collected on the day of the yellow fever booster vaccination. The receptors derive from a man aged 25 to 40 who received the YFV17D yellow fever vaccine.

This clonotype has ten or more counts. CDR3 DNA: TGCAGTGCGACCGGCCTCGGGGCCAGCCTCTACGAGCAGTACTTC. This gives the protein CSATGLGASLYEQYF. This sequence joins TRBV20-1 and TRBJ2-7; TRBD1 or TRBD2 may be the D gene (5 bases each). Per germline, CDR1 DFQATT and CDR2 SNEGSKA (reference sequence). The V end lost 6 bases, the J end lost 3 bases, and 21 bases lay between the germline ends. The CDR3 extends over 15 amino acids.

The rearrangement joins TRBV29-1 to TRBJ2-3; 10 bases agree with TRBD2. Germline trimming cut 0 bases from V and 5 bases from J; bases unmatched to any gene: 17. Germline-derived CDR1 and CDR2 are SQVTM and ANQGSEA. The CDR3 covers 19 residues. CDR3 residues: CSVEDRAHGRAGGQDTQYF. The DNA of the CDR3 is TGCAGCGTTGAAGATAGGGCCCATGGGCGAGCGGGAGGGCAAGATACGCAGTATTTT.

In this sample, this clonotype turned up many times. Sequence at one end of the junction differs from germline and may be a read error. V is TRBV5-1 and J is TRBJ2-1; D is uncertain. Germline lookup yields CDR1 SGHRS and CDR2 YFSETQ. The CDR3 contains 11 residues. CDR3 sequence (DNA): TGTGCCAGCAGCTTAAACAATGAGCAGTTCTTC. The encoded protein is CASSLNNEQFF.

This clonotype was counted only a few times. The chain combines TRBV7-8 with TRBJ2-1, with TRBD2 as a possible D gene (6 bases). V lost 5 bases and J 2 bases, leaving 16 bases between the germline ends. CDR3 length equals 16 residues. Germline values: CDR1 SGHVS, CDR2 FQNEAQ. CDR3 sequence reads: CASSPPAGLPYNEQFF. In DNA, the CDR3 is TGTGCCAGCAGCCCTCCGGCGGGGCTACCCTACAATGAGCAGTTCTTC.

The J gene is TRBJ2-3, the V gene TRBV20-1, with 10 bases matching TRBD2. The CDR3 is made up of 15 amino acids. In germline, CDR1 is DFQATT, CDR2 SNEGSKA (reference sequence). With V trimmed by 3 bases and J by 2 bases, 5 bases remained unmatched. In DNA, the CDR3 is TGCAGTGCTAGTGTGACTAGCGGGTTCACAGATACGCAGTATTTT. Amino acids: CSASVTSGFTDTQYF.